The next 5 T cell receptor beta chains were all read from a single sample in a study of regulatory T cells in long-lasting Graves disease. Library construction for TCR beta used iRepertoire HTBI primers and Arm-PCR of CDR3 regions. A single record per CDR3 protein comes from TCRdb applying MiXCR to the multiplex PCR reads. The sample lists over 350,000 distinct CDR3 sequences, approximately 16% occurring once. The time point here: newly diagnosed GD, antithyroid drugs for less than 3 months. From PBMCs, RNA was extracted and then used to make the TCR library. The same data also went into a second study, on T cells in Graves' hyperthyroidism and ophthalmopathy.

This material consisted of peripheral blood mononuclear cells (PBMCs), taken at new diagnosis, from a patient treated with antithyroid drugs. These receptors all come from a woman between 40 and 55 years old with Graves disease.

The sample holds many counts of this clonotype. This CDR3 reads CASSGDSSYNEQFF. The CDR3 bases are TGTGCCAGTAGTGGGGACAGCTCCTACAATGAGCAGTTCTTC. The chain has TRBV19 and TRBJ2-1; 7 nucleotides line up with TRBD1. Germline V gene sequence: CDR1 LNHDA, CDR2 SQIVND (reference sequence). After removal of 5 bases from V and 0 bases from J, the junction contained 1 base not matched to a gene. The CDR3 is 14 amino acids.

The chain recombines TRBV11-2 with TRBJ2-1; perhaps TRBD2 as D (6 bases). CDR3 length equals 13 residues. The germline V and J ends were trimmed by 8 bases and 9 bases, with 17 bases remaining between them. CDR1 is SGHAT, CDR2 FQNNGV, per germline. CDR3 region: CASGTSSVAEQFF. The CDR3 DNA reads as TGTGCCAGCGGGACCTCTAGCGTCGCTGAGCAGTTCTTC.

J is TRBJ2-7 and V is TRBV4-1; D is uncertain. The length of the CDR3 is 15 residues. Trimming stripped 2 bases from V and 3 bases from J, with 14 bases between. In germline, CDR1 is MGHRA, CDR2 YSYEKL. As DNA, the CDR3 is TGCGCCAGCAGCCAATATAAAGGTTATAGCTACGAGCAGTACTTC. Protein product: CASSQYKGYSYEQYF.

This clonotype was seen only a few times. In nucleotides, the CDR3 is TGTGCCAGCAGCCCCAATGATCAGCCCCAGCATTTT. Translated: CASSPNDQPQHF. The V and J genes are TRBV12-3 or TRBV12-4 and TRBJ1-5; D not resolved. This CDR3 contains 12 residues. V dropped 6 bases and J dropped 5 bases, with 8 bases sitting between them.

In its sample, this clonotype was seen a few times. V and J are TRBV6-1 and TRBJ2-7, with D perhaps being TRBD1 or TRBD2 (5 bases each). Germline CDR1 and CDR2: MNHNS and SASEGT. CDR3 length: 15 residues. The ends were cut back, 5 bases at V and 2 bases at J, with 16 bases in the middle. The CDR3 sequence: CASSHRALGPYEQYF. The CDR3 nucleotides are TGTGCCAGCAGTCACCGGGCCCTGGGACCCTACGAGCAGTACTTC.